The next 19 T cell receptor beta chains were all read from a single sample in a study of T cells after yellow fever vaccination. One entry per CDR3 protein, called by TCRdb with MiXCR from the 5' RACE reads. The sample has 300,000 to 350,000 distinct CDR3 sequences, approximately 4.5% seen once; the top ten hold approximately 19%. Sequencing used PBMCs, obtained 15 days after the yellow fever booster vaccination. The receptors come from a man younger than 35 who received the YFV17D yellow fever vaccine.

Many counts were recorded for this clonotype. The DNA of the CDR3 is TGCAGTGCGAAGGGACTAGCTTACACAGATACGCAGTATTTT. Protein product: CSAKGLAYTDTQYF. The rearrangement joins TRBV20-1 to TRBJ2-3; TRBD2 matches at 9 bases. Germline V gene sequence: CDR1 DFQATT, CDR2 SNEGSKA (reference sequence). The V and J ends lost 6 bases and 2 bases, in that order; junction bases with no gene match: 6. This CDR3 has 14 amino acids.

The sample holds a few counts of this clonotype. V is TRBV5-1 and J is TRBJ2-2; weak D call: TRBD1 (5 bases). This CDR3 contains 14 residues. Germline-derived CDR1 and CDR2 are SGHRS and YFSETQ. Trimming took off 5 bases at V and 5 bases at J, with 13 bases between the two ends. In DNA, the CDR3 is TGCGCCAGCAGACAGAACCCAGGGACCGGGGAGCTGTTTTTT. It codes for CASRQNPGTGELFF.

On this clonotype itself: This may be a read error, as it is one base from a much larger clone. V is TRBV6-5 and J is TRBJ1-2; no firm D call. Germline V gene sequence: CDR1 MNHEY, CDR2 SVGAGI. V was trimmed by 0 bases and J by 4 bases, leaving 6 bases between them. There are 13 residues in the CDR3. The CDR3 region is CASSYSTIYGYTF. The CDR3 DNA reads TGTGCCAGCAGTTACTCGACCATCTATGGCTACACCTTC.

This clonotype has more than one count but fewer than ten. The chain recombines TRBV3-1 with TRBJ2-5; D tentatively reads TRBD1 or TRBD2 (6 bases each). This CDR3 contains 16 residues. Germline CDR1 LGHDT, CDR2 YNNKEL (reference sequence). Trimming took 0 bases from V and 1 from J, leaving 12 bases between them. CDR3 protein: CASSQEEGGIQETQYF. CDR3 sequence (DNA): TGTGCCAGCAGCCAAGAAGAGGGGGGCATCCAAGAGACCCAGTACTTC.

This clonotype was counted only a few times. J is TRBJ1-1 and V is TRBV10-3; D call uncertain. The CDR3 totals 13 residues. Trimming removed 6 bases from V and 8 bases from J, with 16 bases in between. CDR1 ENHRY and CDR2 SYGVKD come from the germline V gene. For the CDR3, the DNA is TGTGCCATCAGAAGAACCGACGGATCGGAAGCTTTCTTT. Protein product: CAIRRTDGSEAFF.

This clonotype occurred a few times. The chain joins TRBV5-1 to TRBJ1-6; D not resolved. Germline V lookup: CDR1 SGHRS, CDR2 YFSETQ. Between the trimmed V and J ends, which lost 0 bases and 9 bases, there was a span of 10 bases. The CDR3 contains 14 residues. The CDR3, as DNA: TGCGCCAGCAGCTTGGACGGCTCTAGTTCACCCCTCCACTTT. Translated: CASSLDGSSSPLHF.

This clonotype came up many times. The rearrangement uses TRBV6-2 or TRBV6-3 and TRBJ2-2, with TRBD2 identical over 11 bases. Trimming took 5 bases from V and 9 from J; bases not matched to a gene: 11. Germline assignment: CDR1 MNHEY and CDR2 SVGEGT. The CDR3 extends over 16 amino acids. The CDR3 DNA reads TGTGCCAGCAGTGACAGACTAGCGGGGCTACCCCGGGAGCTGTTTTTT. Translation: CASSDRLAGLPRELFF.

This clonotype came up a few times. The chain combines TRBV15 with TRBJ2-2; D ambiguous. V gave up 4 bases and J gave up 2 bases, with 11 bases separating them. CDR1 is LNHNV, CDR2 YYDKDF, per germline (reference sequence). The CDR3 is 15 amino acids. CDR3 region: CATSTRIFNTGELFF. For the CDR3, the DNA is TGTGCCACCAGCACCCGGATCTTTAACACCGGGGAGCTGTTTTTT.

Note on this clonotype: A much larger clonotype is one base distant, so this may be a read error. V is TRBV29-1 and J is TRBJ2-1; 8 bases match TRBD2. The CDR3 length is 16 residues. Per germline, CDR1 SQVTM and CDR2 ANQGSEA. With V trimmed by 5 bases and J by 0 bases, 9 bases remained unmatched. DNA of the CDR3: TGCAGCGTTAGCGGGGGATCGATTAGCTCCTACAATGAGCAGTTCTTC. It is translated as CSVSGGSISSYNEQFF.

In this sample, this clonotype turned up many times. The chain has TRBV15 and TRBJ2-3; tentatively, D is TRBD1 (5 bases). V was shortened by 0 bases and J by 3 bases, with 16 bases between the two germline ends. CDR1 is LNHNV and CDR2 is YYDKDF in the germline V gene (reference sequence). This CDR3 has 17 residues. The CDR3: CATSRDGQGIRTDTQYF. CDR3 sequence (DNA): TGTGCCACCAGCAGAGATGGCCAGGGAATTCGGACAGATACGCAGTATTTT. Full variable domain (rest looked up from reference TRBV15 and TRBJ2-3): DAMVIQNPRYQVTQFGKPVTLSCSQTLNHNVMYWYQQKSSQAPKLLFHYYDKDFNNEADTPDNFQSRRPNTSFCFLDIRSPGLGDTAMYLCATSRDGQGIRTDTQYFGPGTRLTVL.

This clonotype was counted only a few times. This chain joins TRBV6-1 and TRBJ1-5, with 7 bases that match TRBD1. Germline V lookup: CDR1 MNHNS, CDR2 SASEGT. The CDR3 is made up of 15 amino acids. J gave up 2 bases and V 9 bases, and 10 bases lay outside the gene matches. The CDR3 loop is CASGGQGQGNQPQHF. DNA of the CDR3: TGTGCCAGTGGGGGGCAAGGACAGGGCAATCAGCCCCAGCATTTT.

This clonotype came up a few times. This rearrangement joins TRBV7-2 to TRBJ2-3, with D perhaps matching TRBD1 or TRBD2 (5 bases each). Germline values: CDR1 SGHTA, CDR2 FQGNSA. The length of the CDR3 is 15 residues. Trimming shortened V by 1 base and J by 5 bases, and 13 bases separated the two germline ends. Here the CDR3 reads CASSLGDPRGDTQYF. CDR3 coding DNA: TGTGCCAGCAGCTTAGGGGACCCTAGGGGAGATACGCAGTATTTT. Full variable domain (outside the CDR3, taken from reference TRBV7-2 and TRBJ2-3): GAGVSQSPSNKVTEKGKDVELRCDPISGHTALYWYRQSLGQGLEFLIYFQGNSAPDKSGLPSDRFSAERTGGSVSTLTIQRTQQEDSAVYLCASSLGDPRGDTQYFGPGTRLTVL.

This chain uses TRBV9 with TRBJ2-7, with 8 bases aligning to TRBD1. The germline V gene encodes CDR1 SGDLS and CDR2 YYNGEE. After removal of 4 bases from V and 0 bases from J, the junction contained 6 bases not matched to a gene. The CDR3 runs 15 residues. Written as DNA, the CDR3 is TGTGCCAGCAGCCCCGGACAGGGACTCTCCTACGAGCAGTACTTC. Translation: CASSPGQGLSYEQYF.

There are a few counts of this clonotype. The chain carries TRBV6-4 and TRBJ2-1; possible D gene TRBD1, 6 bases. Germline CDR1 MRHNA, CDR2 SNTAGT. The ends were cut back, 2 bases at V and 8 bases at J, with 16 bases in the middle. This CDR3 has 15 amino acids. The CDR3 sequence: CASSDPATGLDEQFF. CDR3 in DNA: TGTGCCAGCAGTGACCCGGCCACAGGGCTGGATGAGCAGTTCTTC.

This clonotype was seen many times. CDR3 DNA: TGTGCCAGCAGCTTAGTAGTGGGTAGCGGGGTACCCCGGGAGCTGTTTTTT. Amino acid sequence: CASSLVVGSGVPRELFF. The chain recombines TRBV7-2 with TRBJ2-2; 8 bases align to TRBD2. The CDR3 extends over 17 amino acids. The germline CDR1 and CDR2 sequences are SGHTA and FQGNSA. V gave up 1 base and J gave up 9 bases; unmatched junction bases: 13.

The chain joins TRBV5-1 to TRBJ1-6; TRBD1 agrees at 9 bases. J was trimmed by 11 bases and V by 3 bases; bases with no gene match: 3. Germline lookup yields CDR1 SGHRS and CDR2 YFSETQ. The CDR3 length is 13 residues. The chain's CDR3 is CASSWDRVPPLHF. CDR3 DNA: TGCGCCAGCAGCTGGGACAGGGTCCCACCCCTCCACTTT.

The CDR3 DNA sequence: TGTGCCAGCAGTTTTGGACAGAGCTCTGGAAACACCATATATTTT. It encodes CASSFGQSSGNTIYF. The rearrangement uses TRBV12-3 or TRBV12-4 and TRBJ1-3, with D maybe TRBD1 (6 bases). V shed 3 bases and J shed 0 bases, with 9 bases lying between them. This CDR3 is built from 15 residues.

This clonotype has ten or more counts. The rearrangement links TRBV18 to TRBJ1-5; D not resolved. V was cut by 3 bases and J by 2 bases, with 8 bases left in between. Looked up from germline, CDR1 is KGHSH and CDR2 is LQKENI. The CDR3 extends over 14 amino acids. For the CDR3, the DNA is TGTGCCAGCTCACCCCTGAGAGGCAATCAGCCCCAGCATTTT. Amino acid sequence: CASSPLRGNQPQHF.

This clonotype was seen many times. The chain recombines TRBV7-9 with TRBJ2-7; D is ambiguous. V was clipped by 3 bases and J by 1 base, with 13 bases between them. The V gene's germline CDR1 is SEHNR and CDR2 FQNEAQ (reference sequence). This CDR3 spans 15 amino acids. The DNA for the CDR3 is TGTGCCAGCAGCTTCTCCGGTGGCAGGTCCTACGAGCAGTACGTC. Translating it yields CASSFSGGRSYEQYV.